The text below deals with one T cell receptor (beta chain). What it recognizes is unknown. About 110 mL of blood, on average, came from one heparinised draw per donor. The entirety of the isolated RNA underwent reverse transcription, so expressed TCRB transcripts were sequenced. Clones were sequenced by immunoSEQ multiplex PCR, and TCRdb holds only the in-frame ones, with some missing. In the table there are over 600,000 clones, around 11% of which are singletons. The germline CDR1 and CDR2 sequences are MNHNS and SASEGT. Losses at the gene ends were 2 bases for V and 2 bases for J; bases not matched to a gene: 3. The length of the CDR3 is 15 residues. This sample is part of a study of beta chain features in type 1 diabetes. Study-level findings and limits: TCRB CDR3 length was moderately but significantly reduced in all four CD4+ subsets of Type 1 diabetes patients.

The sample taken for sequencing was naive CD4+ T cells from blood. The J gene is TRBJ2-5, the V gene TRBV6-1, with 9 bases fitting TRBD1. The TCR originated in a man in his thirties or forties with type 1 diabetes. CDR3 in DNA: TGTGCCAGCAGTGAACCGGGACAGGGTCAAGAGACCCAGTACTTC. Its translation is CASSEPGQGQETQYF.